The 22 T cell receptor beta chains below all came from one sample that was sequenced in a study of Graves' ophthalmopathy and Graves' hyperthyroidism. Amplifying from RNA transcripts, the study obtained TCR beta CDR3 regions. An initial RT-PCR round employing HTBI primers preceded a second-round multiplex PCR. TCRdb reanalysed the multiplex PCR reads using MiXCR and keeps one entry per CDR3 protein. The sample includes about 590,000 distinct CDR3 sequences, about two fifths seen only once; the top ten take roughly 4.5%. Source material: peripheral blood or thyroid tissue (not recorded which). The receptors were gathered from an adult man with Graves' hyperthyroidism.

The rearrangement uses TRBV29-1 and TRBJ1-2, with D possibly TRBD1 on 5 matching bases. Germline V gene data show CDR1 as SQVTM and CDR2 as ANQGSEA. Trimming shortened V by 6 bases and J by 0 bases, and 14 bases separated the two germline ends. This CDR3 is built from 14 residues. This CDR3 reads CSVKPGVANYGYTF. CDR3 sequence (DNA): TGCAGCGTCAAGCCGGGGGTCGCTAACTATGGCTACACCTTC. Looking up the rest from reference TRBV29-1 and TRBJ1-2 gives the full variable domain: SAVISQKPSRDICQRGTSLTIQCQVDSQVTMMFWYRQQPGQSLTLIATANQGSEATYESGFVIDKFPISRPNLTFSTLTVSNMSPEDSSIYLCSVKPGVANYGYTFGSGTRLTVV.

This clonotype came up many times. The rearrangement uses TRBV7-2 and TRBJ1-2; D is unresolved. Germline V CDR1 and CDR2: SGHTA, FQGNSA. V lost 0 bases to trimming and J lost 4 bases, with 15 bases between them. This CDR3 spans 16 amino acids. The CDR3 DNA sequence: TGTGCCAGCAGCTTAGCCAGTTTGGGGTTTAGCTATGGCTACACCTTC. Its protein product is CASSLASLGFSYGYTF.

This clonotype was observed at least ten times. The rearrangement links TRBV5-5 to TRBJ2-5; 7 bases fit TRBD1. Germline lookup yields CDR1 SGHKS and CDR2 YYEKEE (reference sequence). The CDR3 is 14 amino acids. V lost 4 bases and J lost 2; bases outside the gene matches: 5. CDR3 in amino acids: CASSAWTGQETQYF. The CDR3 nucleotides read TGTGCCAGCAGCGCCTGGACAGGACAAGAGACCCAGTACTTC.

This clonotype was counted only a few times. The chain uses TRBV6-6 and TRBJ2-5, with D perhaps given as TRBD1 or TRBD2 (5 bases each). Trimming took off 6 bases at V and 5 bases at J, with 13 bases between the two ends. This CDR3 is 13 amino acids long. Germline assignment: CDR1 MNHNY and CDR2 SVGAGI (reference sequence). The CDR3 DNA is TGTGCCAGCAGGGGGGTGGGTTTGGAGACCCAGTACTTC. Translated, it gives CASRGVGLETQYF.

This clonotype was seen a handful of times. The CDR3: CASTRGQGAGTNEKLFF. The CDR3 DNA reads TGTGCCAGCACACGGGGTCAGGGGGCCGGAACTAATGAAAAACTGTTTTTT. The V gene is TRBV7-9, the J gene TRBJ1-4; 8 bases are shared with TRBD1. The CDR3 consists of 17 residues. V gave up 7 bases and J gave up 1 base; unmatched junction bases: 11. Germline CDR1 is SEHNR and CDR2 is FQNEAQ (reference sequence).

In this sample, this clonotype turned up a few times. The chain joins TRBV19 to TRBJ2-7; the D gene is possibly TRBD2 (6 bases). The ends were cut back, 2 bases at V and 0 bases at J, with 14 bases in the middle. Germline CDR1 reads LNHDA; CDR2 reads SQIVND (reference sequence). CDR3 length equals 16 residues. The CDR3 region is CASSISSGGPSYEQYF. Written as DNA, the CDR3 is TGTGCCAGTAGTATAAGTAGCGGAGGGCCCTCCTACGAGCAGTACTTC. The variable domain in full, completed from reference TRBV19 and TRBJ2-7, reads DGGITQSPKYLFRKEGQNVTLSCEQNLNHDAMYWYRQDPGQGLRLIYYSQIVNDFQKGDIAEGYSVSREKKESFPLTVTSAQKNPTAFYLCASSISSGGPSYEQYFGPGTRLTVT.

This chain joins TRBV7-9 and TRBJ2-7; 7 nucleotides match TRBD2. The V gene end was trimmed by 5 bases and the J gene end by 2 bases; junction bases not matched to a gene: 9. CDR1 is SEHNR, CDR2 FQNEAQ, per germline (reference sequence). The CDR3 is 15 amino acids. The DNA of the CDR3 is TGTGCCAGCAGCCAAACAGCGGGGAGTACCTACGAGCAGTACTTC. This codes for CASSQTAGSTYEQYF.

CDR3 nucleotides: TGTGCCAGCAGCTTAGCAAGGAGTAGGGGGAAGTATTCACCCCTCCACTTT. Its protein product is CASSLARSRGKYSPLHF. V and J are TRBV7-9 and TRBJ1-6, with D maybe TRBD1 (6 bases). Looked up from germline, CDR1 is SEHNR and CDR2 is FQNEAQ (reference sequence). V dropped 0 bases and J dropped 8 bases, with 17 bases sitting between them. There are 17 residues in the CDR3.

This clonotype was counted at least ten times. The genes are TRBV12-3 or TRBV12-4 and TRBJ2-5; TRBD2 matches at 7 bases. This CDR3 contains 15 residues. The V and J ends lost 4 bases and 1 base, in that order; junction bases with no gene match: 6. The CDR3 region is CASSSDLAGQETQYF. In DNA, the CDR3 is TGTGCCAGCAGTTCCGACTTAGCGGGCCAAGAGACCCAGTACTTC.

This clonotype has a handful of counts. The rearrangement joins TRBV29-1 to TRBJ2-3; 8 nucleotides align to TRBD2. Germline loops: CDR1 SQVTM, CDR2 ANQGSEA. There are 15 residues in the CDR3. Losses at the gene ends were 7 bases for V and 1 base for J; bases not matched to a gene: 10. CDR3 loop: CSAPGTAGGTDTQYF. The CDR3 DNA reads TGCAGCGCCCCAGGTACAGCGGGAGGCACAGATACGCAGTATTTT.

This clonotype occurred many times. The CDR3 DNA reads TGTGCCAGCAGCGTACGACCCAACACCGGGGAGCTGTTTTTT. Its translation is CASSVRPNTGELFF. The chain couples TRBV9 to TRBJ2-2; D unresolved. V lost 1 base and J lost 2, with 6 bases in between. CDR3 length: 14 amino acids. The germline CDR1 and CDR2 sequences are SGDLS and YYNGEE.

The chain employs TRBV29-1 and TRBJ2-1; D gene unclear. V was pared by 5 bases and J by 6 bases, with 11 bases between. CDR1 is SQVTM, CDR2 ANQGSEA, per germline. The CDR3 is made up of 12 amino acids. CDR3 amino acids: CSVPHLSNEQFF. CDR3 in DNA: TGCAGCGTTCCCCATTTATCCAATGAGCAGTTCTTC.

This clonotype occurred many times. CDR3 loop: CASSEIRSYNSPLHF. The DNA of the CDR3 is TGTGCCAGCAGTGAAATACGCTCCTATAATTCACCCCTCCACTTT. The chain has TRBV6-1 and TRBJ1-6; D call uncertain. Germline lookup yields CDR1 MNHNS and CDR2 SASEGT. The CDR3 is 15 amino acids. Deletions cut 2 bases from V and 0 bases from J, with 5 bases between.

The gene calls are TRBV29-1 and TRBJ2-3; D may correspond to TRBD1 or TRBD2 (5 bases each). CDR1 is SQVTM and CDR2 is ANQGSEA in the germline V gene. V dropped 1 base and J dropped 1 base, with 27 bases sitting between them. The CDR3 extends over 20 amino acids. This CDR3 is CSVEARGRDVVWMGTDTQYF. The CDR3 bases are TGCAGCGTTGAAGCAAGGGGCAGGGACGTCGTCTGGATGGGCACAGATACGCAGTATTTT.

This clonotype has a count of ten or more. V and J are TRBV6-5 and TRBJ1-2; the D gene is possibly TRBD1 (6 bases). Trimming left V 6 bases short and J 4 bases short, with 12 bases between. In germline, CDR1 is MNHEY, CDR2 SVGAGI. The CDR3 contains 13 residues. The CDR3 loop is CASRPTGLYGYTF. CDR3 DNA: TGTGCCAGCAGACCGACAGGACTCTATGGCTACACCTTC.

The V gene is TRBV7-9, the J gene TRBJ2-5, with 7 bases lining up with TRBD2. After removal of 6 bases from V and 7 bases from J, the junction contained 5 bases not matched to a gene. This CDR3 has 12 residues. Looked up from germline, CDR1 is SEHNR and CDR2 is FQNEAQ (reference sequence). The CDR3 spells CASSGVAGTQYF. CDR3 DNA sequence: TGTGCCAGCAGTGGGGTAGCGGGGACCCAGTACTTC.

In its sample, this clonotype was seen a few times. This could be a read error, since a much larger clone is one nucleotide away. The chain has TRBV20-1 and TRBJ2-7, with D perhaps matching TRBD1 (6 bases). CDR1 DFQATT and CDR2 SNEGSKA come from the germline V gene (reference sequence). The CDR3 consists of 15 residues. CDR3 loop: CGARDMGAGSYEQYF. CDR3 in DNA: TGCGGTGCTAGAGATATGGGGGCAGGATCCTACGAGCAGTACTTC.

The chain uses TRBV5-4 and TRBJ1-3; TRBD1 might be the D (6 bases). Trimming pared 3 bases from V and 2 bases from J, leaving 12 bases between. CDR3 length equals 15 residues. Germline V gene sequence: CDR1 SGHNT, CDR2 YYREEE (reference sequence). The CDR3, as DNA: TGTGCCAGCAGCTCCTCCGGGACAACTGGAAACACCATATATTTT. It specifies CASSSSGTTGNTIYF.

The sample holds many counts of this clonotype. Here the CDR3 DNA reads TGTGCCATCAGTGGAGGACAGGGGGTATCCTACGAGCAGTACTTC. Residues: CAISGGQGVSYEQYF. This chain joins TRBV10-3 and TRBJ2-7, with 10 bases identical to TRBD1. The CDR3 extends over 15 amino acids. Germline V lookup: CDR1 ENHRY, CDR2 SYGVKD. V lost 4 bases and J lost 1; bases outside the gene matches: 4.

The J gene is TRBJ2-5, the V gene TRBV7-9; 8 nucleotides line up with TRBD2. V was clipped by 5 bases and J by 5 bases; unmatched bases: 7. CDR3 length: 14 residues. Germline V gene sequence: CDR1 SEHNR, CDR2 FQNEAQ (reference sequence). CDR3 DNA sequence: TGTGCCAGCAGCCGGGGGGGGGCGAAGGAGACCCAGTACTTC. Protein product: CASSRGGAKETQYF.

V is TRBV20-1 and J is TRBJ1-2; 7 positions agree with TRBD1. CDR3 length equals 14 residues. The J segment lost 4 bases and the V segment lost 0 bases, leaving 5 bases of the junction unmatched. Germline CDR1 is DFQATT and CDR2 is SNEGSKA (reference sequence). DNA of the CDR3: TGCAGTGCTAGAGAGCTCGACAGGGCCTATGGCTACACCTTC. Residues: CSARELDRAYGYTF.

A remark on this clonotype: A much more abundant neighbour one base away suggests this may be a read error. J is TRBJ2-7 and V is TRBV5-8, with D unresolved. Germline CDR1 is SGHTS and CDR2 is YDEGEE. CDR3 length: 12 amino acids. The germline V and J ends were trimmed by 8 bases and 2 bases, with 11 bases remaining between them. This CDR3 is CASSMAPYEQYF. CDR3 nucleotide sequence: TGTGCCAGTAGTATGGCCCCCTACGAGCAGTACTTC.